These 28 T cell receptor beta chains share one sample of origin, sequenced in a study of HIV-infected children after antiretroviral therapy interruption. Indicated treatment: PENTA 11 planned treatment interruption arm or continuous ART arm. The TCR library was built from RNA with a 3' RACE protocol and unique molecular identifiers. Each CDR3 protein gets one entry after TCRdb re-called the 3' RACE reads with MiXCR. Counted here are about 89,000 distinct CDR3 sequences, approximately 6.9% occurring once; the ten biggest clones make up 0.85% to 1.2%. This material consisted of CD45RA+ CD4+ T cells from PBMCs, pooled from several time points, taken from a donor given antiretroviral therapy, either interrupted or continuous. The subset is: naive CD4+ CD45RA+ CD45RO- T cells. The receptors were sampled from a pool of human donors with HIV.

J is TRBJ1-3 and V is TRBV27; the D is unclear. Trimming stripped 5 bases from V and 1 base from J, with 9 bases between. Germline CDR1 reads MNHEY; CDR2 reads SMNVEV (reference sequence). The length of the CDR3 is 14 residues. DNA for the CDR3: TGTGCCAGCAGTCCCCTTGGGTCTGGAAACACCATATATTTT. Residues: CASSPLGSGNTIYF.

This clonotype was seen many times. The chain recombines TRBV6-2 or TRBV6-3 with TRBJ2-1; 12 nucleotides line up with TRBD2. This CDR3 comprises 18 residues. V lost 0 bases, J lost 5 bases, and 8 bases stayed unmatched. Per the germline V gene, CDR1 is MNHEY and CDR2 is SVGEGT. CDR3 DNA sequence: TGTGCCAGCAGTTACTCGAAACTAGCGGGGGGCCAAAACAATGAGCAGTTCTTC. Its translation is CASSYSKLAGGQNNEQFF.

The sample holds a few counts of this clonotype. The chain employs TRBV20-1 and TRBJ2-1; D not certain. This CDR3 spans 16 amino acids. V was cut by 3 bases and J by 3 bases, with 18 bases left in between. Germline V gives CDR1 DFQATT, CDR2 SNEGSKA (reference sequence). CDR3 region: CSASSLGLWYYNEQFF. DNA of the CDR3: TGCAGTGCTAGTAGTTTGGGTCTCTGGTACTACAATGAGCAGTTCTTC.

This clonotype has at least ten counts. This chain joins TRBV27 and TRBJ2-3, with 8 bases lining up with TRBD2. The CDR3 loop spans 16 amino acids. J was trimmed by 6 bases and V by 3 bases; bases with no gene match: 11. Germline V gives CDR1 MNHEY, CDR2 SMNVEV (reference sequence). The CDR3 sequence: CASSFRGGAWSDTQYF. CDR3 coding DNA: TGTGCCAGCAGTTTTCGGGGGGGCGCATGGTCGGATACGCAGTATTTT.

A few counts support this clonotype. J is TRBJ2-7 and V is TRBV5-1; D gene ambiguous. CDR1 and CDR2 from the germline V gene are SGHRS and YFSETQ. This CDR3 has 15 amino acids. V lost 0 bases, J lost 0 bases, and 10 bases lay in between. The CDR3 region has the DNA TGCGCCAGCAGCTTGGTAGGTGCCCCCTCCTACGAGCAGTACTTC. Encoded protein: CASSLVGAPSYEQYF.

The table lists this clonotype with a few counts. The chain couples TRBV5-6 to TRBJ2-2; D gene uncertain. V lost 1 base and J lost 10, with 5 bases in between. CDR1 is SGHDT and CDR2 is YYEEEE in the germline V gene. The CDR3 has 11 residues. The CDR3 region has the DNA TGTGCCAGCAGCTTGCGGTCGGAGCTGTTTTTT. This sequence encodes CASSLRSELFF.

The chain recombines TRBV3-1 with TRBJ2-3; tentative D call: TRBD2 (5 bases). Germline values: CDR1 LGHDT, CDR2 YNNKEL (reference sequence). The CDR3 runs to 13 residues. Trimming stripped 7 bases from V and 4 bases from J, with 12 bases between. The CDR3 DNA follows: TGTGCCAGCAACCGAGCCGGGGCAGATACGCAGTATTTT. This sequence encodes CASNRAGADTQYF.

This clonotype was seen many times. The J gene is TRBJ2-7, the V gene TRBV20-1; D gene unclear. Germline values: CDR1 DFQATT, CDR2 SNEGSKA (reference sequence). V was clipped by 6 bases and J by 1 base, with 13 bases between them. This CDR3 has 13 residues. The CDR3 reads CSALWASSYEQYF. In DNA form, the CDR3 reads TGCAGTGCCCTCTGGGCATCTTCCTACGAGCAGTACTTC.

This clonotype appeared many times. V and J are TRBV5-1 and TRBJ2-5, with a tentative D call TRBD2 (6 bases). Germline loops: CDR1 SGHRS, CDR2 YFSETQ. CDR3 length: 16 residues. Trimming pared 0 bases from V and 3 bases from J, leaving 15 bases between. CDR3 DNA sequence: TGCGCCAGCAGCTTGGGCTCCGTGGGGGGAGAAGAGACCCAGTACTTC. Translating gives CASSLGSVGGEETQYF.

At least ten counts were recorded for this clonotype. This rearrangement joins TRBV7-9 to TRBJ2-1, with D possibly called TRBD1 or TRBD2 (6 bases each). This CDR3 contains 14 residues. Germline V gene sequence: CDR1 SEHNR, CDR2 FQNEAQ (reference sequence). V lost 5 bases and J lost 2, with 10 bases in between. The CDR3 here is CASSKGGTYNEQFF. The CDR3 DNA reads as TGTGCCAGCAGCAAAGGGGGGACCTACAATGAGCAGTTCTTC.

This clonotype showed up many times. This sequence joins TRBV12-3 or TRBV12-4 and TRBJ2-2, with 9 bases aligning to TRBD1. This CDR3 is 16 amino acids long. V was clipped by 5 bases and J by 4 bases; unmatched bases: 8. The CDR3 loop reads CASSNRGLSSTGELFF. The CDR3 DNA reads as TGTGCCAGCAGTAACAGGGGGCTATCCTCCACCGGGGAGCTGTTTTTT.

The chain couples TRBV14 to TRBJ2-7; D may be TRBD2 (5 bases). The V end was cut by 4 bases, the J end by 4 bases, with 29 bases between. CDR1 and CDR2 (germline): SGHDN, FVKESK. The CDR3 is 19 residues long. CDR3 coding DNA: TGTGCCAGCAGCCTCGCCCGAATACGAGGGCAGGCCGAGATTTACGAGCAGTACTTC. Translation: CASSLARIRGQAEIYEQYF.

This clonotype was seen repeatedly, ten times or more. This chain uses TRBV6-1 with TRBJ1-2; 9 nucleotides line up with TRBD1. Looked up from germline, CDR1 is MNHNS and CDR2 is SASEGT. J gave up 8 bases and V 0 bases, and 4 bases lay outside the gene matches. The CDR3 length is 14 residues. CDR3 coding DNA: TGTGCCAGCAGTGAAGCGAGGACAGGGGAAGGCTACACCTTC. This sequence encodes CASSEARTGEGYTF.

This clonotype occurred many times. This chain connects TRBV25-1 to TRBJ2-7; 7 nucleotides match TRBD1. With V trimmed by 6 bases and J by 3 bases, 2 bases remained unmatched. CDR1 is MGHDK and CDR2 is SYGVNS in the germline V gene. The CDR3 has 12 residues. In DNA, the CDR3 is TGTGCCAGCAGAGGGGGCCACTACGAGCAGTACTTC. Protein sequence: CASRGGHYEQYF.

This clonotype came up many times. V is TRBV29-1 and J is TRBJ2-1, with a weak D call TRBD1 (5 bases). Germline V lookup: CDR1 SQVTM, CDR2 ANQGSEA. V lost 6 bases to trimming and J lost 7 bases, with 13 bases between them. There are 12 residues in the CDR3. In DNA, the CDR3 is TGCAGCGTGGACACGGTGGGGAATGAGCAGTTCTTC. This translates into CSVDTVGNEQFF.

This clonotype has at least ten counts. The chain uses TRBV20-1 and TRBJ1-1, with D perhaps matching TRBD1 (5 bases). Germline values: CDR1 DFQATT, CDR2 SNEGSKA (reference sequence). This CDR3 comprises 14 residues. Between the trimmed V and J ends, which lost 5 bases and 5 bases, there was a span of 18 bases. DNA for the CDR3: TGCAGTGCTCCAGAGAGGGGCATAGGGACTGAAGCTTTCTTT. It codes for CSAPERGIGTEAFF.

The chain uses TRBV20-1 and TRBJ2-3; tentatively, D is TRBD1 or TRBD2 (5 bases each). The V end was cut by 4 bases, the J end by 0 bases, with 14 bases between. Germline values: CDR1 DFQATT, CDR2 SNEGSKA (reference sequence). This CDR3 has 15 amino acids. CDR3 sequence reads: CSATPGALSTDTQYF. The CDR3 nucleotides read TGCAGTGCTACCCCCGGGGCCCTGAGCACAGATACGCAGTATTTT.

At least ten counts were recorded for this clonotype. The chain is built from TRBV6-2 or TRBV6-3 and TRBJ2-3, with 13 bases aligning to TRBD2. The CDR3 extends over 16 amino acids. V lost 4 bases, J lost 0 bases, and 1 base stayed unmatched. Germline CDR1 is MNHEY and CDR2 is SVGEGT. CDR3 sequence reads: CASSSGLAGSTDTQYF. The CDR3 DNA sequence: TGTGCCAGCAGTTCGGGACTAGCGGGGAGCACAGATACGCAGTATTTT.

At least ten counts were recorded for this clonotype. This rearrangement joins TRBV27 to TRBJ1-6; D unclear. The V end lost 6 bases, the J end lost 13 bases, and 13 bases lay between the germline ends. Germline values: CDR1 MNHEY, CDR2 SMNVEV (reference sequence). The CDR3 contains 12 residues. DNA for the CDR3: TGTGCCAGCAGGAGGGCATCTCCTCCCCTCCACTTT. Protein sequence: CASRRASPPLHF.

This clonotype was observed at least ten times. V and J are TRBV7-2 and TRBJ2-7; 9 nucleotides match TRBD1. CDR1 SGHTA and CDR2 FQGNSA come from the germline V gene. The V and J ends lost 5 bases and 0 bases, in that order; junction bases with no gene match: 5. The length of the CDR3 is 15 residues. The CDR3 nucleotides are TGTGCCAGCAGCCAAGGGACAGGGTTCTCCTACGAGCAGTACTTC. Encoded protein: CASSQGTGFSYEQYF.

This clonotype showed up many times. This chain joins TRBV7-6 and TRBJ1-1; TRBD1 might be the D (5 bases). This CDR3 is built from 16 residues. The germline V gene encodes CDR1 SGHVS and CDR2 FNYEAQ. V lost 2 bases, J lost 4 bases, and 17 bases lay in between. CDR3 coding DNA: TGTGCCAGCAGCTTAACTGTAGGTGGGGGGAGCACTGAAGCTTTCTTT. This gives the protein CASSLTVGGGSTEAFF.

The rearrangement links TRBV6-1 to TRBJ1-1, with a weak D call TRBD1 (5 bases). V gave up 4 bases and J gave up 3 bases, with 9 bases separating them. CDR3 length: 13 amino acids. Germline values: CDR1 MNHNS, CDR2 SASEGT. For the CDR3, the DNA is TGTGCCAGCAGTGTAAAAGGGGACACTGAAGCTTTCTTT. Protein: CASSVKGDTEAFF.

This clonotype appeared a few times. V gene TRBV29-1 combines with J gene TRBJ2-1; 9 nucleotides agree with TRBD2. The V gene end was trimmed by 7 bases and the J gene end by 0 bases; junction bases not matched to a gene: 13. The CDR3 length is 17 residues. Looked up from germline, CDR1 is SQVTM and CDR2 is ANQGSEA. The CDR3 protein is CSAQASGGPGSYNEQFF. Here the CDR3 DNA reads TGCAGCGCCCAGGCCAGCGGGGGGCCCGGCTCCTACAATGAGCAGTTCTTC.

The chain has TRBV5-1 and TRBJ1-6; no firm D call. Germline V CDR1 and CDR2: SGHRS, YFSETQ. The CDR3 is made up of 15 amino acids. Trimming took off 0 bases at V and 7 bases at J, with 11 bases between the two ends. CDR3 protein: CASSLDGILNSPLHF. Here the CDR3 DNA reads TGCGCCAGCAGCTTGGATGGGATTCTGAATTCACCCCTCCACTTT.

This clonotype was picked up many times. The CDR3 here is CSASLETQYF. The CDR3 nucleotides are TGCAGTGCTAGTCTGGAGACCCAGTACTTC. The rearrangement joins TRBV20-1 to TRBJ2-5; D call uncertain. The CDR3 sequence is 10 residues long. The germline gives CDR1 DFQATT, CDR2 SNEGSKA (reference sequence). The V end lost 3 bases, the J end lost 5 bases, and 4 bases lay between the germline ends.

Ten or more counts support this clonotype. This chain uses TRBV19 with TRBJ1-5, with 9 bases fitting TRBD1. The germline CDR1 and CDR2 sequences are LNHDA and SQIVND (reference sequence). The CDR3 extends over 15 amino acids. Trimming at V came to 5 bases and at J to 1 base, leaving 3 bases not matched to a gene. CDR3 region: CASSQTGGSNQPQHF. The CDR3 nucleotides read TGTGCCAGTAGTCAGACAGGGGGGAGCAATCAGCCCCAGCATTTT.

The chain uses TRBV5-1 and TRBJ2-4; D ambiguous. V gave up 0 bases and J gave up 5 bases, with 6 bases separating them. This CDR3 is built from 13 residues. Germline CDR1 reads SGHRS; CDR2 reads YFSETQ. The CDR3 DNA sequence: TGCGCCAGCAGCTTGGGATCCCAAAACATTCAGTACTTC. This gives the protein CASSLGSQNIQYF.

The chain links TRBV3-1 to TRBJ2-7, with a weak D call TRBD2 (6 bases). The CDR3 consists of 15 residues. V shed 0 bases and J shed 2 bases, with 11 bases lying between them. The germline gives CDR1 LGHDT, CDR2 YNNKEL (reference sequence). The CDR3, as DNA: TGTGCCAGCAGCCAAGATCGGAGGGTGGCCTACGAGCAGTACTTC. This gives the protein CASSQDRRVAYEQYF.